The rows below give T cell receptor beta chains drawn from one sample of a study of T cell responses to AZD1222 COVID-19 vaccine. Method: immunoSEQ multiplex PCR; TCRdb's copy keeps in-frame clones and lacks some. This repertoire shows roughly 150,000 clones, 90% found once; its top ten account for 5% to 6.5%. Sample: peripheral blood, taken 28 days after the second AZD1222 dose. The receptors derive from an adult who received the AZD1222 COVID-19 vaccine. The CDR3 runs from the conserved cysteine through the conserved F or W. The D gene is left open where the match is weak. Some rows have no size entry. The others give once, few or many, or a class for an expanded clone.

V gene,J gene,D gene,clone size,CDR3 protein,CDR3 DNA
TRBV20-1,TRBJ2-7,-,-,CSPVPAIEQYF,TGCAGTCCAGTGCCGGCTATTGAGCAGTACTTC
TRBV9,TRBJ2-3,-,few,CASKPDGDTQYF,TGTGCCAGCAAGCCAGACGGGGATACGCAGTATTTT
TRBV7-2,TRBJ2-1,-,-,CASSDRGNEQFF,TGTGCCAGCAGTGATAGGGGGAATGAGCAGTTCTTC
TRBV5-1,TRBJ1-6,-,-,CASSLGEANSPLHF,TGCGCCAGCAGCTTGGGGGAGGCTAATTCACCCCTCCACTTT
TRBV5-5,TRBJ1-5,-,-,CASSPGPLGNQPQHF,TGTGCCAGCAGCCCGGGCCCGCTTGGCAATCAGCCCCAGCATTTT
TRBV12-3/TRBV12-4,TRBJ2-1,TRBD2,few,CASSLGLVEQFF,TGTGCCAGCAGTCTCGGACTAGTTGAGCAGTTCTTC
TRBV5-1,TRBJ2-5,-,-,CASSGATSRQETQYF,TGCGCCAGCAGCGGAGCCACTAGCCGCCAAGAGACCCAGTACTTC
TRBV7-2,TRBJ1-6,-,few,CASSPQGFYSPLHF,TGTGCCAGCAGCCCTCAGGGGTTTTATTCACCCCTCCACTTT
TRBV5-5,TRBJ1-4,-,-,CASSLGLIEKLFF,TGTGCCAGCAGCTTGGGGTTGATTGAAAAACTGTTTTTT
TRBV27,TRBJ1-2,TRBD1,-,CASSSAGQGNYGYTF,TGTGCCAGCAGTTCTGCGGGACAGGGAAACTATGGCTACACCTTC
TRBV2,TRBJ1-3,-,-,CASSSEAPHLGNTIYF,TGTGCCAGCAGTTCGGAGGCACCGCATCTAGGAAACACCATATATTTT
TRBV5-8,TRBJ2-3,-,-,CASSLADTQYF,TGTGCCAGCAGCCTGGCAGATACGCAGTATTTT
TRBV5-1,TRBJ1-2,TRBD1,-,CASSPGMGQIYGYTF,TGCGCCAGCAGCCCCGGGATGGGACAGATCTATGGCTACACCTTC
TRBV12-3/TRBV12-4,TRBJ2-7,-,once,CASSFGAAPQYF,TGTGCCAGCAGTTTTGGAGCGGCTCCGCAGTACTTC
TRBV24-1,TRBJ2-5,-,-,CATGVRGGTLETQYF,TGTGCCACTGGCGTTAGGGGGGGAACCTTAGAGACCCAGTACTTC
TRBV28,TRBJ1-2,TRBD1,-,CASSSGGTGYGYTF,TGTGCCAGCAGTTCGGGTGGGACAGGGTATGGCTACACCTTC
TRBV10-3,TRBJ2-4,TRBD1,-,CAISTDTGQGQNIQYF,TGTGCCATCTCCACGGATACGGGACAGGGTCAAAACATTCAGTACTTC
TRBV7-2,TRBJ2-1,TRBD2,-,CASSLISGGLNEQFF,TGTGCCAGCAGCTTAATCTCGGGAGGGCTAAATGAGCAGTTCTTC
TRBV27,TRBJ2-7,TRBD1,-,CASSGTGASYEQYF,TGTGCCAGTTCCGGGACAGGGGCCTCCTACGAGCAGTACTTC
TRBV19,TRBJ2-1,-,-,CASSPQLEFYNEQFF,TGTGCCAGTAGTCCACAACTAGAGTTCTACAATGAGCAGTTCTTC
TRBV7-2,TRBJ1-2,TRBD1,few,CASSQGQVGIFGYTF,TGTGCCAGCAGCCAAGGACAGGTTGGAATCTTTGGCTACACCTTC
TRBV30,TRBJ1-4,-,-,CAWSVLSYYTPGGEKLFF,TGTGCCTGGAGTGTACTTTCGTATTATACCCCTGGGGGAGAAAAACTGTTTTTT
TRBV30,TRBJ2-5,-,-,CAWSVRRQGETQYF,TGTGCCTGGAGTGTACGACGGCAGGGGGAGACCCAGTACTTC
TRBV25-1,TRBJ2-7,TRBD1,once,CASSRTGTGAEQYF,TGTGCCAGCAGTCGTACCGGGACAGGGGCCGAGCAGTACTTC
TRBV9,TRBJ2-5,TRBD2,-,CASSAGTSGGWETQYF,TGTGCCAGCAGCGCCGGGACTAGCGGGGGGTGGGAGACCCAGTACTTC
TRBV19,TRBJ2-2,TRBD1,-,CASSMGTGKGTGELFF,TGTGCCAGTAGTATGGGGACAGGGAAGGGGACCGGGGAGCTGTTTTTT
TRBV7-2,TRBJ1-2,TRBD1,-,CASSSRADRTNYGYTF,TGTGCCAGCAGCTCCCGTGCGGACAGGACGAACTATGGCTACACCTTC
TRBV11-3,TRBJ2-3,TRBD2,-,CASSLELADTQYF,TGTGCCAGCAGCTTAGAACTAGCGGATACGCAGTATTTT
TRBV5-1,TRBJ2-2,-,-,CASSFGTGPNTGELFF,TGCGCCAGCAGCTTCGGAACGGGACCGAACACCGGGGAGCTGTTTTTT
TRBV18,TRBJ2-3,-,-,CASSPEGAGGGTDTQYF,TGTGCCAGCTCACCAGAGGGGGCGGGAGGAGGCACAGATACGCAGTATTTT
TRBV2,TRBJ1-2,-,-,CASSKEQGTYGYTF,TGTGCCAGCAGTAAAGAACAGGGTACCTATGGCTACACCTTC
TRBV30,TRBJ1-2,-,-,CAWSVQGSYGYTF,TGTGCCTGGAGTGTACAGGGATCGTATGGCTACACCTTC
TRBV11-2,TRBJ2-7,TRBD2,-,CASSSESSGELEQYF,TGTGCCAGCAGCTCCGAATCTAGCGGGGAGCTCGAGCAGTACTTC
TRBV28,TRBJ1-5,-,-,CASSLGHSNQPQHF,TGTGCCAGCAGTTTAGGACATAGCAATCAGCCCCAGCATTTT
TRBV30,TRBJ1-2,-,once,CAWSIETYGYTF,TGTGCCTGGAGTATAGAGACCTATGGCTACACCTTC
TRBV2,TRBJ1-4,-,-,CASRITNEKLFF,TGTGCCAGCAGGATAACTAATGAAAAACTGTTTTTT
TRBV6-4,TRBJ2-1,-,-,CASSDQGLGNEQFF,TGTGCCAGCAGTGACCAGGGACTCGGCAATGAGCAGTTCTTC